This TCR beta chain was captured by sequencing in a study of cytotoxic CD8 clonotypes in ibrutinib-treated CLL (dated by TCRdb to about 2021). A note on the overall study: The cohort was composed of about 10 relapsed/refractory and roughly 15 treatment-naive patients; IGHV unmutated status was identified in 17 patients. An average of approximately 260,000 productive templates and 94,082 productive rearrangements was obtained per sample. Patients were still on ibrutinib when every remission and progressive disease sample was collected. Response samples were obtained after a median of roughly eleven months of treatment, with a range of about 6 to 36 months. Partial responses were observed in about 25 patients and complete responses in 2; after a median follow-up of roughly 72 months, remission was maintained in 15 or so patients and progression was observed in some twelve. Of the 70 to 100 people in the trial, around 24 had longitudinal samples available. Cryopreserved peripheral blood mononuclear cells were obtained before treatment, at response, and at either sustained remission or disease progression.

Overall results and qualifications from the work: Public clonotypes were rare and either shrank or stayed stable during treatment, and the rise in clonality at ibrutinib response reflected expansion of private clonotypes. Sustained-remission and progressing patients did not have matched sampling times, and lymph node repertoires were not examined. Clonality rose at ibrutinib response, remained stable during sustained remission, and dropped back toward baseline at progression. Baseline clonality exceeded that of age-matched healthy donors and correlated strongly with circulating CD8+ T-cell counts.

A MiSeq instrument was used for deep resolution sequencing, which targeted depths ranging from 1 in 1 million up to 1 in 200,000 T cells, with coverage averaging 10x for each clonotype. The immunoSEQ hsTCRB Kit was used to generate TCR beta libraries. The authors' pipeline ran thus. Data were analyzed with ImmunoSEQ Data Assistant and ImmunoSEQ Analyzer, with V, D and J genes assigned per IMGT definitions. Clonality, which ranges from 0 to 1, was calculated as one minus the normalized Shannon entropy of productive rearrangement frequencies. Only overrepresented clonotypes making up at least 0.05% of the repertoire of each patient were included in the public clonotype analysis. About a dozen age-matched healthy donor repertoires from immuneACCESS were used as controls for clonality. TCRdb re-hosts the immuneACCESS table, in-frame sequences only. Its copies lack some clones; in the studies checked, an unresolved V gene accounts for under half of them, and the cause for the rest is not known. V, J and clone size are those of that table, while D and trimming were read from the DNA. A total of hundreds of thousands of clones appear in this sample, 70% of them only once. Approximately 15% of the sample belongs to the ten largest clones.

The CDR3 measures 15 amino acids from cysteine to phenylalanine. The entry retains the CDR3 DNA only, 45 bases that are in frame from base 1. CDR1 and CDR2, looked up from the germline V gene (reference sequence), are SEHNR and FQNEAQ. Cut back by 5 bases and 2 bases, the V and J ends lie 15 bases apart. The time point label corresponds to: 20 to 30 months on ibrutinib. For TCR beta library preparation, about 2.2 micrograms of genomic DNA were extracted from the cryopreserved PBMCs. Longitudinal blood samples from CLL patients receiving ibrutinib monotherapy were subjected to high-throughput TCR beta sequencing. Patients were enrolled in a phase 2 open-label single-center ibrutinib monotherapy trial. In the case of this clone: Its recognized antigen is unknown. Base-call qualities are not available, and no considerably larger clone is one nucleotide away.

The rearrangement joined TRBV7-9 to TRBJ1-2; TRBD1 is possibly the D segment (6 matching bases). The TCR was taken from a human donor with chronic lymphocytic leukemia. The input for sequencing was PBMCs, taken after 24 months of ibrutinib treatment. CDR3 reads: CASSPVGQGNYGYTF. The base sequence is TGTGCCAGCAGCCCCGTGGGGCAGGGGAACTATGGCTACACCTTC. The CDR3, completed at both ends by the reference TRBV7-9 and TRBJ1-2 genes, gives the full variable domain DTGVSQNPRHKITKRGQNVTFRCDPISEHNRLYWYRQTLGQGPEFLTYFQNEAQLEKSRLLSDRFSAERPKGSFSTLEIQRTEQGDSAMYLCASSPVGQGNYGYTFGSGTRLTVV.